The 2 T cell receptor beta chains in this list originate from one sample, sequenced in a study of shared clonotypes between healthy human individuals. Clones were read by immunoSEQ multiplex PCR, and TCRdb kept only the in-frame ones, dropping some. The sample yields roughly 2,500,000 clones, roughly 93% seen once. The sample consisted of naive CD4+ T cells from PBMCs. Subset noted: CD45RA+ positively selected. These receptor sequences come from a man younger than 30 in good health. Some clones in this sample may be carry-over from other donors' samples.

The CDR3 reads CASSIIGRGADTQYF. CDR3 coding DNA: TGTGCCAGTAGTATAATAGGCAGGGGCGCAGATACGCAGTATTTT. V usage is TRBV19 and J usage is TRBJ2-3, with D possibly matching TRBD1 (6 bases). The CDR3 extends over 15 amino acids. V lost 2 bases, J lost 4 bases, and 13 bases lay in between. Germline CDR1 LNHDA, CDR2 SQIVND (reference sequence).

Comment on this clone: Other nucleotide sequences from this sample produce the same CDR3. This chain uses TRBV5-1 with TRBJ2-3, with D possibly matching TRBD2 (5 bases). The V gene's germline CDR1 is SGHRS and CDR2 YFSETQ. There are 12 residues in the CDR3. The V and J ends lost 3 bases and 6 bases respectively, with 8 bases between them. The CDR3 DNA reads as TGCGCCAGCAGCTCGCCGGGGGATACGCAGTATTTT. Amino acid sequence: CASSSPGDTQYF.